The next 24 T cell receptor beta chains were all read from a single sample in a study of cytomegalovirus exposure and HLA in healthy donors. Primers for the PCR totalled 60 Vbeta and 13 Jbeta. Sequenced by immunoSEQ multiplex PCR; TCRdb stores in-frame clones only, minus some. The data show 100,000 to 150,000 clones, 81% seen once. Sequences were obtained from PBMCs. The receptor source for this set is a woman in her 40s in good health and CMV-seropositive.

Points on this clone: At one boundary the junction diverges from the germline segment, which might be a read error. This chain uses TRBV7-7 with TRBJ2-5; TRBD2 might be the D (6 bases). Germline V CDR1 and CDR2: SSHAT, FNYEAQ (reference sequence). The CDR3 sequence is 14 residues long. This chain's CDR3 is CASSLEPEGETQYF. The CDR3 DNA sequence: TGTGCTAGCAGCTTAGAGCCGGAGGGGGAGACCCAGTACTTC.

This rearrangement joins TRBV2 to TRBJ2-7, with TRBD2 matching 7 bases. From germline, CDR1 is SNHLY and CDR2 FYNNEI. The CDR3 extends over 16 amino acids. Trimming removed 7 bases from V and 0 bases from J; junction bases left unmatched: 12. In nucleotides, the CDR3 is TGTGCCAGCACTCTAGCGGCGGTGACGAGCTCCTACGAGCAGTACTTC. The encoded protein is CASTLAAVTSSYEQYF.

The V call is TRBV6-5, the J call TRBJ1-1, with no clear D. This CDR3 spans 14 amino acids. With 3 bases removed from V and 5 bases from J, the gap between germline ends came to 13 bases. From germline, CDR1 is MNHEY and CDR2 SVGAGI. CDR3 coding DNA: TGTGCCAGCAGTTATACACGCGTCGGGACTGAAGCTTTCTTT. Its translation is CASSYTRVGTEAFF.

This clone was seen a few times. The CDR3 nucleotides are TGTGCCAGCAGCCGCCGGGAGCGGGATGGGGTAGATACGCAGTATTTT. Translated: CASSRRERDGVDTQYF. The V and J genes are TRBV7-2 and TRBJ2-3; TRBD2 matches 7 bases. With 5 bases clipped from V and 5 bases from J, the junction kept 13 bases outside the gene matches. Germline loops: CDR1 SGHTA, CDR2 FQGNSA. There are 16 residues in the CDR3.

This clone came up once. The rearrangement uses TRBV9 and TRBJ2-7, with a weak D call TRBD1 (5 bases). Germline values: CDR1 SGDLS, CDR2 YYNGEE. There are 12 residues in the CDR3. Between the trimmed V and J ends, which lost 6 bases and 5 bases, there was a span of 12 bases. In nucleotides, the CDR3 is TGTGCCAGCACCTTAGGGGTACACGAGCAGTACTTC. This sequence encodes CASTLGVHEQYF.

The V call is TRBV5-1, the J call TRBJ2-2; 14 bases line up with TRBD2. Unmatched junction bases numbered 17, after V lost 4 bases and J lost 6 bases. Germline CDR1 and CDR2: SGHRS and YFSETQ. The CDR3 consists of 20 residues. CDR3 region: CASSLAPTSGGAVWPGELFF. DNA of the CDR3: TGCGCCAGCAGCCTCGCCCCGACTAGCGGGGGGGCCGTTTGGCCCGGGGAGCTGTTTTTT.

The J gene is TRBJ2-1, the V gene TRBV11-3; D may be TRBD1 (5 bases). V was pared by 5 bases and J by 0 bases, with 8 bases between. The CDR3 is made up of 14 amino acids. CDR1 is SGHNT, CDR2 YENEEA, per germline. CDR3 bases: TGTGCCAGCAGCCGTGACAGCTCCTACAATGAGCAGTTCTTC. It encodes CASSRDSSYNEQFF.

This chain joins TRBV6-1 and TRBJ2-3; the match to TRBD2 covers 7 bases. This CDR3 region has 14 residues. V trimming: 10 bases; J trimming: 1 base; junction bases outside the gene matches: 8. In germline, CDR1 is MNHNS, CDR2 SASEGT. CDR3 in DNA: TGTGCCACCACTCCGGGACTACGCACAGATACGCAGTATTTT. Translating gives CATTPGLRTDTQYF.

Here the CDR3 DNA reads TGTGCCAGCAGTTTCGTTCGGAGGCGGGAGGGCCACTCCTACGAGCAGTACTTC. It codes for CASSFVRRREGHSYEQYF. The chain recombines TRBV13 with TRBJ2-7; TRBD2 agrees at 9 bases. With 6 bases clipped from V and 0 bases from J, the junction kept 15 bases outside the gene matches. CDR1 and CDR2 (germline): PRHDT, FYEKMQ (reference sequence). The CDR3 totals 18 residues.

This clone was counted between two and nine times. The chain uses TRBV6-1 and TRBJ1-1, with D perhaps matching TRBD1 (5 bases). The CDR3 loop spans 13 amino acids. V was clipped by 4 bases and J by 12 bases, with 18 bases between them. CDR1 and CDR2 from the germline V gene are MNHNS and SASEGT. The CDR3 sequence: CASSGGEGRAPFF. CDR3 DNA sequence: TGTGCCAGCAGTGGAGGGGAGGGCCGTGCCCCTTTCTTT.

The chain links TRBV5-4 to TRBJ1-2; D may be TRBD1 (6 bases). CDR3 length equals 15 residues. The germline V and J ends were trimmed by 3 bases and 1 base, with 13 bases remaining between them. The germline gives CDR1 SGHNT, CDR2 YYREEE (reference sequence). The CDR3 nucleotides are TGTGCCAGCAGCTCCCGGGACATCCTTAACTATGGCTACACCTTC. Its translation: CASSSRDILNYGYTF.

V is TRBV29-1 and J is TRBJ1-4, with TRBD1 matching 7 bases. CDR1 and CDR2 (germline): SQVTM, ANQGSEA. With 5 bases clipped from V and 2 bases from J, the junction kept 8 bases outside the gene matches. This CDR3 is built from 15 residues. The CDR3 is CSVIQGTSTNEKLFF. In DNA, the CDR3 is TGCAGCGTTATACAGGGGACTAGTACTAATGAAAAACTGTTTTTT.

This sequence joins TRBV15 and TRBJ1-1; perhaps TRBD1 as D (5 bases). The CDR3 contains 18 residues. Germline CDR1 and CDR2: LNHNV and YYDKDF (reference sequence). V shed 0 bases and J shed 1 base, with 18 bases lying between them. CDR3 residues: CATSRDRRGYAANTEAFF. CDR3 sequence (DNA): TGTGCCACCAGCAGAGATCGAAGGGGCTACGCGGCGAACACTGAAGCTTTCTTT.

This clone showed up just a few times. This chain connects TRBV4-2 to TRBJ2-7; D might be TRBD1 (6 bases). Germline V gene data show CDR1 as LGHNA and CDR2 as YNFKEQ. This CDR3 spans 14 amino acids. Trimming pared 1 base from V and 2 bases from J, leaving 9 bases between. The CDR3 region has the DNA TGTGCCAGCAGCCAAGGGCAGGGGACCTACGAGCAGTACTTC. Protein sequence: CASSQGQGTYEQYF.

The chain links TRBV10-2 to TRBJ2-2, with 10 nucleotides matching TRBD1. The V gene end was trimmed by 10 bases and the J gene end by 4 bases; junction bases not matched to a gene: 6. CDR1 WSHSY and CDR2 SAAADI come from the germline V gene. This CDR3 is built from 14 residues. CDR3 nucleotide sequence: TGCGCCACCCGACAGGGGGCGCTCACCGGGGAGCTGTTTTTT. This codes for CATRQGALTGELFF.

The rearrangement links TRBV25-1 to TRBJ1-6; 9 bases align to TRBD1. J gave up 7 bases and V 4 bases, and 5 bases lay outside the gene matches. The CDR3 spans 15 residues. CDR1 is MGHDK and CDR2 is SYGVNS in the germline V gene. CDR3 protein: CASSAGTGRNSPLHF. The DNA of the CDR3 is TGTGCCAGCAGTGCTGGGACAGGGAGAAATTCACCCCTCCACTTT.

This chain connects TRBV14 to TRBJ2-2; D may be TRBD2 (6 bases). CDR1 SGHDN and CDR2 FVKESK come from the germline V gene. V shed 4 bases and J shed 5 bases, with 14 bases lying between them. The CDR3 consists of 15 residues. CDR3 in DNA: TGTGCCAGCAGCCTAGCGGACCCGAGAACCGGGGAGCTGTTTTTT. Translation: CASSLADPRTGELFF.

CDR3 DNA: TGCGCCAGCAGCCAAAAGGCAGGGTGGGGAGATACGCAGTATTTT. This codes for CASSQKAGWGDTQYF. V is TRBV4-3 and J is TRBJ2-3; maybe TRBD1 (5 bases). The V gene lost 2 bases and the J gene lost 5 bases, with 14 bases spanning the gap. The CDR3 runs 15 residues. The V gene's germline CDR1 is LGHNA and CDR2 YSLEER.

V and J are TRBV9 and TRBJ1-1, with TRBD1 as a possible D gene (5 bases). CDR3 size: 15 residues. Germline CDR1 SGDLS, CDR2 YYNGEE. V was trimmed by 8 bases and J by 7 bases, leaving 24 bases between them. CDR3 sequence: CASTYLGRGSFEAFF. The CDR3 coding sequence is TGTGCCAGTACCTATTTGGGAAGGGGCAGTTTTGAAGCTTTCTTT.

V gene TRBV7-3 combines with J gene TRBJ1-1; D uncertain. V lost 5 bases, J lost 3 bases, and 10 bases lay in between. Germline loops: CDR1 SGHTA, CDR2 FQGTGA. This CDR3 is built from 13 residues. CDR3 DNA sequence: TGTGCCAGCAGCCCACACCAGGACACTGAAGCTTTCTTT. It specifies CASSPHQDTEAFF.

The CDR3: CASSLTPDRAGEAFF. In nucleotides, the CDR3 is TGTGCCAGCAGTTTAACCCCCGACAGGGCTGGTGAAGCTTTCTTT. V usage is TRBV28 and J usage is TRBJ1-1; 7 bases are a match to TRBD1. CDR1 and CDR2 from the germline V gene are MDHEN and SYDVKM. The CDR3 is 15 residues long. The V and J ends lost 2 bases and 7 bases, in that order; junction bases with no gene match: 10.

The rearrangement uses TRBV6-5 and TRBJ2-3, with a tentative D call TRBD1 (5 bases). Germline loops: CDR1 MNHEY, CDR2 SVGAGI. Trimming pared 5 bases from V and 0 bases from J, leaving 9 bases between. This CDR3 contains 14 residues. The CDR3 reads CASSPPGSTDTQYF. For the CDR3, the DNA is TGTGCCAGCAGTCCGCCAGGGAGCACAGATACGCAGTATTTT.

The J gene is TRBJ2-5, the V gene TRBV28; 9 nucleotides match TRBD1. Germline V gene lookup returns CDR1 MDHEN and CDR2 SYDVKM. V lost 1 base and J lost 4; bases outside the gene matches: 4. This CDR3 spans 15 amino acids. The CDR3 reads CASSLSGTGIETQYF. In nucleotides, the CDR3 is TGTGCCAGCAGTTTATCCGGGACAGGGATAGAGACCCAGTACTTC.

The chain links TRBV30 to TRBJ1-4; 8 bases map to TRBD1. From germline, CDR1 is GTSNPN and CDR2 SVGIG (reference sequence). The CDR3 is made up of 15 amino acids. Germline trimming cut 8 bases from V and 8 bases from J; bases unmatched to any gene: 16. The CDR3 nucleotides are TGTGCCCGCAATGATCGGACAGGGTCAGGGGAAAAACTGTTTTTT. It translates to CARNDRTGSGEKLFF.